Listed here is a single T cell receptor (beta chain). Its antigen is currently unknown. These data come from a study of cytomegalovirus exposure and HLA in healthy donors. Findings of the study overall: TCR beta V- and J-gene trimming was later associated with a missense DCLRE1C variant. As was reported, the HLA-A and HLA-B alleles of most subjects were accurately predicted from TCR beta sequences. In a later analysis, specific HLA alleles were associated with approximately 17,000 TCR beta sequences at a 0.05 false discovery rate.

Vbeta (60) and Jbeta (13) primers were used in the PCR. Clones were read by immunoSEQ multiplex PCR, and TCRdb kept only the in-frame ones, dropping some. The table has under 200,000 clones, over 60% seen once; the top ten hold over 2.5%. CDR3 size: 14 residues. Germline V gene data show CDR1 as MDHEN and CDR2 as SYDVKM. V shed 3 bases, J shed 6 bases, and the junction held 2 bases outside the gene matches. This sequence joins TRBV28 and TRBJ1-6, with 7 bases that match TRBD1. Sequencing input: PBMCs. This receptor was identified in a woman aged 25-40 years in good health and CMV-seronegative. The CDR3 loop is CASSFGTANSPLHF. The CDR3 DNA reads as TGTGCCAGCAGTTTCGGGACAGCTAATTCACCCCTCCACTTT.